This TCR beta chain stems from a study of cytomegalovirus exposure and HLA in healthy donors. On this clone itself: Its antigen is currently unknown.

The PCR used 60 Vbeta and 13 Jbeta primers. Method: immunoSEQ multiplex PCR; TCRdb's copy keeps in-frame clones and lacks some. Of 99,000 or so clones listed, about three quarters were seen once; the top ten hold approximately 16%. Study observations and caveats: Because they were indistinguishable, some V segments, including TRBV6-2 and TRBV6-3, were excluded. In a later analysis, TCR association rates varied by HLA locus: DRB1 most, HLA-C fewest.

Every donor was a healthy person donating bone marrow. Germline V lookup: CDR1 DFQATT, CDR2 SNEGSKA (reference sequence). This CDR3 is built from 11 residues. The TCR originated in a man aged 60 to 69 in good health and CMV-seropositive. This chain connects TRBV20-1 to TRBJ2-1, with 8 positions matching TRBD2. Material: PBMCs. The CDR3 DNA reads as TGCAGCGGGGGGGGCTACAATGAGCAGTTCTTC. It yields the protein CSGGGYNEQFF.